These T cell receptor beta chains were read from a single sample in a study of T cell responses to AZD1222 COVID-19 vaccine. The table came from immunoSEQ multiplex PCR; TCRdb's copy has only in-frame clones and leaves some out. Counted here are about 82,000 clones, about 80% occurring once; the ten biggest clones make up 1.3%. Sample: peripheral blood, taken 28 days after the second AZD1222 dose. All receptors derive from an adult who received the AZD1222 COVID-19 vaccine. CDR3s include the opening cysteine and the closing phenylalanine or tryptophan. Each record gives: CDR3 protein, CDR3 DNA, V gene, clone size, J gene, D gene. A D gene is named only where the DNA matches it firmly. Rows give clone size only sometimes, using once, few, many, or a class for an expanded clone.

CDR3 protein: CASSFSSPNTEAFF
CDR3 DNA: TGTGCCAGCAGCTTCAGCAGCCCGAACACTGAAGCTTTCTTT
V gene: TRBV7-9
clone size: NA
J gene: TRBJ1-1
D gene: NA

CDR3 protein: CASSESWTGGLGQPQHF
CDR3 DNA: TGTGCCAGCAGTGAATCCTGGACAGGGGGCCTTGGGCAGCCCCAGCATTTT
V gene: TRBV6-1
clone size: NA
J gene: TRBJ1-5
D gene: TRBD1

CDR3 protein: CASSMASLSYNEQFF
CDR3 DNA: TGTGCCAGTAGTATGGCTAGCCTATCCTACAATGAGCAGTTCTTC
V gene: TRBV19
clone size: NA
J gene: TRBJ2-1
D gene: NA

CDR3 protein: CASSSQGGLGTDTQYF
CDR3 DNA: TGTGCCAGCAGCTCCCAGGGTGGCCTCGGCACAGATACGCAGTATTTT
V gene: TRBV11-2
clone size: NA
J gene: TRBJ2-3
D gene: NA

CDR3 protein: CASSPSGTGIYEQYF
CDR3 DNA: TGTGCCAGCAGCCCTTCCGGGACAGGGATTTACGAGCAGTACTTC
V gene: TRBV14
clone size: NA
J gene: TRBJ2-7
D gene: TRBD1

CDR3 protein: CASSLAGSYEQYF
CDR3 DNA: TGTGCCAGCAGCTTAGCCGGGAGCTACGAGCAGTACTTC
V gene: TRBV11-1
clone size: NA
J gene: TRBJ2-7
D gene: NA

CDR3 protein: CASSLSPGNTIYF
CDR3 DNA: TGTGCCAGCAGTTTATCTCCGGGAAACACCATATATTTT
V gene: TRBV28
clone size: once
J gene: TRBJ1-3
D gene: NA

CDR3 protein: CASSAQSMNTEAFF
CDR3 DNA: TGTGCCAGTAGTGCCCAATCAATGAACACTGAAGCTTTCTTT
V gene: TRBV19
clone size: NA
J gene: TRBJ1-1
D gene: NA

CDR3 protein: CASSPSVVHGYTF
CDR3 DNA: TGTGCCAGCAGCCCAAGCGTTGTGCACGGCTACACCTTC
V gene: TRBV7-3
clone size: once
J gene: TRBJ1-2
D gene: NA

CDR3 protein: CASSQVTSGLYEQYF
CDR3 DNA: TGCGCCAGCAGCCAAGTCACTAGCGGTCTCTACGAGCAGTACTTC
V gene: TRBV4-1
clone size: NA
J gene: TRBJ2-7
D gene: TRBD2

CDR3 protein: CASSISGGASGNTIYF
CDR3 DNA: TGTGCCAGTAGTATATCAGGCGGAGCCTCTGGAAACACCATATATTTT
V gene: TRBV19
clone size: NA
J gene: TRBJ1-3
D gene: NA

CDR3 protein: CASSRQRERYNEQFF
CDR3 DNA: TGCGCCAGCAGCCGCCAGCGGGAGAGATACAATGAGCAGTTCTTC
V gene: TRBV5-1
clone size: NA
J gene: TRBJ2-1
D gene: TRBD2

CDR3 protein: CASSYTRRTQETQYF
CDR3 DNA: TGTGCCAGCAGTTACACTAGGCGCACCCAAGAGACCCAGTACTTC
V gene: TRBV6-2/TRBV6-3
clone size: NA
J gene: TRBJ2-5
D gene: NA

CDR3 protein: CASSLLGYQPQHF
CDR3 DNA: TGTGCCAGCAGTTTGTTGGGTTATCAGCCCCAGCATTTT
V gene: TRBV12-3/TRBV12-4
clone size: NA
J gene: TRBJ1-5
D gene: NA

CDR3 protein: CASTKTSGQETQYF
CDR3 DNA: TGTGCCAGTACCAAGACTAGCGGTCAAGAGACCCAGTACTTC
V gene: TRBV19
clone size: NA
J gene: TRBJ2-5
D gene: TRBD2

CDR3 protein: CASSQGSTSSYYEQYF
CDR3 DNA: TGTGCCAGCAGCCAAGGCTCGACTAGCAGCTACTACGAGCAGTACTTC
V gene: TRBV3-1/TRBV3-2
clone size: NA
J gene: TRBJ2-7
D gene: TRBD2

CDR3 protein: CATSRTGSGSEQFF
CDR3 DNA: TGTGCCACCAGTAGGACAGGGTCTGGGAGCGAGCAGTTCTTC
V gene: TRBV24-1
clone size: NA
J gene: TRBJ2-1
D gene: TRBD1

CDR3 protein: CASRQGPNTGELFF
CDR3 DNA: TGTGCCAGCAGGCAGGGGCCTAACACCGGGGAGCTGTTTTTT
V gene: TRBV2
clone size: NA
J gene: TRBJ2-2
D gene: NA

CDR3 protein: CASSQGAAKNIQYF
CDR3 DNA: TGTGCCAGCAGCCAGGGAGCGGCCAAAAACATTCAGTACTTC
V gene: TRBV3-1/TRBV3-2
clone size: NA
J gene: TRBJ2-4
D gene: NA

CDR3 protein: CASSRLGSNEQFF
CDR3 DNA: TGTGCCAGCAGTAGACTTGGCTCCAATGAGCAGTTCTTC
V gene: TRBV27
clone size: NA
J gene: TRBJ2-1
D gene: NA

CDR3 protein: CASSFKGGQPQHF
CDR3 DNA: TGTGCCAGCAGCTTTAAAGGGGGTCAGCCCCAGCATTTT
V gene: TRBV9
clone size: NA
J gene: TRBJ1-5
D gene: NA

CDR3 protein: CASKPQGGTDTQYF
CDR3 DNA: TGTGCCAGCAAACCCCAGGGGGGCACAGATACGCAGTATTTT
V gene: TRBV28
clone size: once
J gene: TRBJ2-3
D gene: TRBD1

CDR3 protein: CASSYSEVNQPQHF
CDR3 DNA: TGTGCCAGCAGTTACTCAGAAGTTAATCAGCCCCAGCATTTT
V gene: TRBV6-2/TRBV6-3
clone size: NA
J gene: TRBJ1-5
D gene: NA

CDR3 protein: CASSFPRTNYEQYF
CDR3 DNA: TGTGCCAGCAGTTTTCCTCGGACTAACTACGAGCAGTACTTC
V gene: TRBV28
clone size: NA
J gene: TRBJ2-7
D gene: NA

CDR3 protein: CASSVGPTAKAFF
CDR3 DNA: TGTGCCAGCAGCGTAGGTCCGACGGCTAAAGCTTTCTTT
V gene: TRBV9
clone size: NA
J gene: TRBJ1-1
D gene: NA

CDR3 protein: CASSLTSGIYDEQFF
CDR3 DNA: TGTGCCAGCAGCTTGACTAGCGGGATATACGATGAGCAGTTCTTC
V gene: TRBV13
clone size: once
J gene: TRBJ2-1
D gene: TRBD2

CDR3 protein: CASSARQGGPPYNEQFF
CDR3 DNA: TGTGCCAGCAGTGCCCGACAGGGGGGCCCTCCCTACAATGAGCAGTTCTTC
V gene: TRBV27
clone size: NA
J gene: TRBJ2-1
D gene: TRBD1

CDR3 protein: CASSLEGLAKNIQYF
CDR3 DNA: TGTGCCAGCAGCTTAGAGGGACTAGCCAAAAACATTCAGTACTTC
V gene: TRBV7-2
clone size: NA
J gene: TRBJ2-4
D gene: NA

CDR3 protein: CAISSLRSPEAFF
CDR3 DNA: TGTGCCATCAGCTCCCTCCGGAGTCCTGAAGCTTTCTTT
V gene: TRBV10-3
clone size: NA
J gene: TRBJ1-1
D gene: NA

CDR3 protein: CAISEPTDRVSHDYGYTF
CDR3 DNA: TGTGCCATCAGTGAGCCCACCGACAGGGTCTCACATGACTATGGCTACACCTTC
V gene: TRBV10-3
clone size: NA
J gene: TRBJ1-2
D gene: TRBD1

CDR3 protein: CASSIGLAGGDEQFF
CDR3 DNA: TGTGCCAGTAGTATAGGACTAGCGGGAGGAGATGAGCAGTTCTTC
V gene: TRBV19
clone size: once
J gene: TRBJ2-1
D gene: TRBD2